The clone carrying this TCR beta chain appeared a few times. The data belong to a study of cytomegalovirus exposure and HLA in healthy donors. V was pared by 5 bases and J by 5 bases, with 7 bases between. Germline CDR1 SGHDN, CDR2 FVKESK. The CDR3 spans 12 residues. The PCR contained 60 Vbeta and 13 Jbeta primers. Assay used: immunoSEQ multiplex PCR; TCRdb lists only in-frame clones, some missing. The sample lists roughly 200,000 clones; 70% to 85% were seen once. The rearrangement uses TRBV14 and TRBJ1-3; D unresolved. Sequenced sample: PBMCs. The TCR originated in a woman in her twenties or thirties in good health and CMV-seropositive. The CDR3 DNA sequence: TGTGCCAGCAGCACCGACAGAAACACCATATATTTT. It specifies CASSTDRNTIYF.